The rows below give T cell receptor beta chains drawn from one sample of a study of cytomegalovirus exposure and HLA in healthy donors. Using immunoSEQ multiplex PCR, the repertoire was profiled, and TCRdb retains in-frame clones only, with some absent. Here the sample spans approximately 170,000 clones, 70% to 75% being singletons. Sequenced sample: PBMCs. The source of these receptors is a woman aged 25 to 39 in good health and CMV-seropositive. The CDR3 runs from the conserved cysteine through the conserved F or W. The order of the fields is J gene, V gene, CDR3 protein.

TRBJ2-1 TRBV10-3 CAISESQGTYNEQFF
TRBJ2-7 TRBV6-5 CASRTGGDFREQYF
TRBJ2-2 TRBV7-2 CASSPAGGRAVTGELFF
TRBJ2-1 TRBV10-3 CAISESGSSYNEQFF
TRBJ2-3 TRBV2 CASSGTSGSSTDTQYF
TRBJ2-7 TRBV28 CASSLRFTPYEQYF
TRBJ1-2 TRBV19 CASSIEQENYGYTF
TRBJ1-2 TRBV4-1 CASSQIGTGYGYTF
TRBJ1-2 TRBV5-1 CASSSPPRGRVDGYTF
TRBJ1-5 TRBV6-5 CASSYSRGNQPQHF
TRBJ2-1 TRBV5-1 CASSLVEGYEQFF
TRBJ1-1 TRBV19 CASRGPGGVAEAFF
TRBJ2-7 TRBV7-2 CASSLVTLGGEQYF
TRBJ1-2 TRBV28 CASSLRGTGYTF
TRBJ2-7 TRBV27 CASSFGTGAYEQYF
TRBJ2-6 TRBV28 CASALGGQGLSGANVLTF
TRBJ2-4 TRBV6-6 CASSLRTGEGQYF
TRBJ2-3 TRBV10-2 CASKRLAGGRGTDTQYF
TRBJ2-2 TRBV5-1 CASSLDPSGSAGTGELFF
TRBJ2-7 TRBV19 CASSIEVGEQYF
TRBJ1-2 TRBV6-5 CASSYTGGESKKGYTF
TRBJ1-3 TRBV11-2 CASSTRTGGNSGNTIYF
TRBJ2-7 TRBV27 CASSLEGQSYEQYF
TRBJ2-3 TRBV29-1 CSVERGADTQYF
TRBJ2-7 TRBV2 CASSERTSGNTGQYF
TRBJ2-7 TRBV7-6 CASSSGTSGYEQYF
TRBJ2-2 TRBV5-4 CASSLELANTGELFF
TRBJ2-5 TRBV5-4 CASSLNTRETQYF
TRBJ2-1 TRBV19 CASSPGGVDNEQFF
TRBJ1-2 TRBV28 CASGNRGGYGYTF
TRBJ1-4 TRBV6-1 CASTGQGGEKLFF
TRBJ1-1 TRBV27 CASSFRGGSEAFF
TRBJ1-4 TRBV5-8 CASRRGGGEEKLFF
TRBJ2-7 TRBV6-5 CASSYSLAGGRYEQYF
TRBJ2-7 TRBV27 CASSFAGGQYF
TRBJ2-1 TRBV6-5 CASSSLGADSYNEQFF
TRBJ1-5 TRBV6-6 CASSYSGVAEPQHF
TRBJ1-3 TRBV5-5 CASSRGVGNTIYF
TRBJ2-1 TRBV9 CASSPSDNEQFF
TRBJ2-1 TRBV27 CASSYDGRAPNEQFF
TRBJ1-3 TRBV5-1 CASSLAGGSGNTIYF
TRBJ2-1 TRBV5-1 CASSLESRENEQFF
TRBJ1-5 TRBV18 CASSAGPSNQPQHF
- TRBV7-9 CASSFGLVSYEQYF
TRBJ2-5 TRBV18 CASSPSFPGLAGEKVETQYF
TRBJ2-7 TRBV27 CASSPDRVNEQYF
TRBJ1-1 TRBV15 CATSRDVGGLTEAFF
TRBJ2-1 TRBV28 CASSPGTGEQFF
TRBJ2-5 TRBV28 CASSSGTGGETQYF
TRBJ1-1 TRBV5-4 CASRVRGGTEAFF
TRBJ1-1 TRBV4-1 CASSDGTCEAFF
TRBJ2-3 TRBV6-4 CASSDSGTGGGDTQYF
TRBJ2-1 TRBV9 CASSVGSGDNEQFF
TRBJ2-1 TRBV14 CASRQTLAGVNEQFF
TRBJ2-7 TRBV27 CASSATVSYEQYF
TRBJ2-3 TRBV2 CASSGVSGKSSDTQYF